This T cell receptor (beta chain) is drawn from a study of T cell responses to AZD1222 COVID-19 vaccine. Study-wide points: At 160-218 and 743-854, vaccine-associated CD4 TCRs were dominant, and they spanned spike. Close to half of all spike-specific TCRs reportedly target regions of the variants that are unmutated.

On this clone itself: Its antigen is undetermined.

Sequenced by immunoSEQ multiplex PCR; TCRdb stores in-frame clones only, minus some. Altogether 80,000 to 95,000 clones are present, 85% to 90% being singletons, with the ten largest covering 6.9%. The CDR3 consists of 13 residues. The V and J ends lost 6 bases and 2 bases, in that order; junction bases with no gene match: 0. Germline V CDR1 and CDR2: MDHEN, SYDVKM. Analysis merged second doses at about 4 or about 12 weeks. The source material was peripheral blood, sampled 28 days after the second AZD1222 dose. The chain recombines TRBV28 with TRBJ1-2; 10 bases fit TRBD1. The sequence came from an adult who received the AZD1222 COVID-19 vaccine. CDR3 DNA sequence: TGTGCCAGCAGGGGACAGGGGAACTATGGCTACACCTTC. Its protein product is CASRGQGNYGYTF.